The present TCR beta chain was sequenced within a study of blood T cell repertoires in COVID-19. Overall study: Samples came from the United States, Italy and Spain, spanning acute and convalescent COVID-19. Sample material is recorded as cDNA or gDNA derived from T cells, B-cell-depleted T cells, or PBMCs.

TCRdb keeps only in-frame clones here, not all; method: immunoSEQ multiplex PCR. The sample has 110,000 or so clones, 81% seen once; the top ten hold roughly two fifths. CDR1 is SGHRS, CDR2 YFSETQ, per germline. The V gene end was trimmed by 4 bases and the J gene end by 2 bases; junction bases not matched to a gene: 6. CDR3 size: 18 residues. Sample: peripheral blood. The clonotype originates from an elderly man with acute or convalescent COVID-19. This chain connects TRBV5-1 to TRBJ2-2; 15 bases align to TRBD2. The CDR3 loop reads CASSAGLAGGFNTGELFF. For the CDR3, the DNA is TGCGCCAGCAGCGCGGGACTAGCGGGAGGTTTTAACACCGGGGAGCTGTTTTTT.